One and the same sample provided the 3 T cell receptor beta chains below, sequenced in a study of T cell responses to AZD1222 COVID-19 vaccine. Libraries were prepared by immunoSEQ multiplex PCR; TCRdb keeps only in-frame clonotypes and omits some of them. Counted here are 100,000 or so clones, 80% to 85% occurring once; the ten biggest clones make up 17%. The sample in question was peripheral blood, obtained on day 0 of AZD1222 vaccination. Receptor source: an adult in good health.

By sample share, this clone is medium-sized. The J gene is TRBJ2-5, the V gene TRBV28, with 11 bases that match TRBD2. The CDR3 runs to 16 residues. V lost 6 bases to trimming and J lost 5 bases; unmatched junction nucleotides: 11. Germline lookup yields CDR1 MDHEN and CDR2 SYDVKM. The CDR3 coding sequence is TGTGCCAGCAGCCGTTTACTAGCGGGAGATGGGGAGACCCAGTACTTC. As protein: CASSRLLAGDGETQYF.

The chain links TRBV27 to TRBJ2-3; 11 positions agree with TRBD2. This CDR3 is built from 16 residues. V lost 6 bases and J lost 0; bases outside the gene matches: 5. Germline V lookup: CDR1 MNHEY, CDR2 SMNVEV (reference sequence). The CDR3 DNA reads TGTGCCAGCAGACTTAGCGGGAGGGGTAGCACAGATACGCAGTATTTT. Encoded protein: CASRLSGRGSTDTQYF.

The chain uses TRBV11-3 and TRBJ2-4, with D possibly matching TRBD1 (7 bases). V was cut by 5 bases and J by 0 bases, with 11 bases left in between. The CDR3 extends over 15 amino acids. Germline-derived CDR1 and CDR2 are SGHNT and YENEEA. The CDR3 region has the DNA TGTGCCAGCAGCCCAGGGGGGTTAGCCAAAAACATTCAGTACTTC. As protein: CASSPGGLAKNIQYF.